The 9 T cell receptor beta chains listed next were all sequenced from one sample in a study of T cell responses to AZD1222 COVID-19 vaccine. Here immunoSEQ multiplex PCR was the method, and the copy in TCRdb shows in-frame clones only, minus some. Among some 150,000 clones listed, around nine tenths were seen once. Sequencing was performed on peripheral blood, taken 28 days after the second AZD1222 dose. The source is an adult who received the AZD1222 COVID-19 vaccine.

The CDR3 region is CASSYSKGSEQYF. In DNA form, the CDR3 reads TGTGCCAGCAGTTACTCTAAGGGCTCCGAGCAGTACTTC. J is TRBJ2-7 and V is TRBV6-5; D remains unclear. CDR1 and CDR2 from the germline V gene are MNHEY and SVGAGI. Between the trimmed V and J ends, which lost 0 bases and 6 bases, there was a span of 9 bases. The CDR3 sequence is 13 residues long.

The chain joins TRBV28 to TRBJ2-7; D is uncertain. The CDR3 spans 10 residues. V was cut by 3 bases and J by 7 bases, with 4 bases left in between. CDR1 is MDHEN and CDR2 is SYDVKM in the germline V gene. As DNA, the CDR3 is TGTGCCAGCAGTTTTCGTGAGCAGTACTTC. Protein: CASSFREQYF.

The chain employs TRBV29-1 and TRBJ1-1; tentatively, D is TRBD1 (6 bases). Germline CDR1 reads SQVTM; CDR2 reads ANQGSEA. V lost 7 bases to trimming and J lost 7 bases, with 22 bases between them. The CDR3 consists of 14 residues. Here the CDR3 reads CSAQSGGQEGEAFF. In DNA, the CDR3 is TGCAGCGCCCAAAGCGGGGGGCAGGAAGGTGAAGCTTTCTTT.

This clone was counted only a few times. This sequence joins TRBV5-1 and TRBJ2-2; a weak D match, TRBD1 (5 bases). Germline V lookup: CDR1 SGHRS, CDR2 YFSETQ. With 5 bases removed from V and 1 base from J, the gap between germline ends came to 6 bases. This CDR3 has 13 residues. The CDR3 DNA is TGCGCCAGCAGGCAGGGGAACACCGGGGAGCTGTTTTTT. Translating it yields CASRQGNTGELFF.

CDR3 nucleotides: TGTGCCAGCTCACCCCAGGGGATGAACACTGAAGCTTTCTTT. Protein: CASSPQGMNTEAFF. V gene TRBV18 combines with J gene TRBJ1-1, with D possibly being TRBD1 (6 bases). Germline V gives CDR1 KGHSH, CDR2 LQKENI. The CDR3 consists of 14 residues. V dropped 3 bases and J dropped 0 bases, with 8 bases sitting between them.

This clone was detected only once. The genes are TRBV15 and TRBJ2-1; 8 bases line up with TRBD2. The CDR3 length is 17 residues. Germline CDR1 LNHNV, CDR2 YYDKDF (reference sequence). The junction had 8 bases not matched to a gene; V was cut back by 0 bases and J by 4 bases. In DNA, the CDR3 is TGTGCCACCAGCAGAGATTTGAGTAGCGGGGCGTACAATGAGCAGTTCTTC. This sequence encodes CATSRDLSSGAYNEQFF.

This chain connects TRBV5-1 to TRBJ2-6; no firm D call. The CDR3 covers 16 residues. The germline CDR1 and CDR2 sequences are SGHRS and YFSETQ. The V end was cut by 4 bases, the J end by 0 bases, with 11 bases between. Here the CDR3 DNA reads TGCGCCAGCAGCGTCCCCCAGAGCTCTGGGGCCAACGTCCTGACTTTC. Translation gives CASSVPQSSGANVLTF.

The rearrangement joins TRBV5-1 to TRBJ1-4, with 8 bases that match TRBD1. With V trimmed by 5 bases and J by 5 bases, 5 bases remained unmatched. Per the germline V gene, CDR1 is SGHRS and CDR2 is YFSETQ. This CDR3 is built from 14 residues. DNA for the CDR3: TGCGCCAGCAGAAGGGACAGGTCCAATGAAAAACTGTTTTTT. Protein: CASRRDRSNEKLFF.

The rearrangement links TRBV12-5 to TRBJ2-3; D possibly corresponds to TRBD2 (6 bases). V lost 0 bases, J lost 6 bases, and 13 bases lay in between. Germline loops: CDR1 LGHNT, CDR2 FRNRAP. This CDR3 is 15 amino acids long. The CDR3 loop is CASGLVDGRADTQYF. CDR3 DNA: TGTGCTAGTGGTTTGGTAGACGGGAGAGCCGATACGCAGTATTTT.